This paragraph covers one T cell receptor (beta chain) sequence. The antigen remains undetermined. This sample was taken from a study of Graves' ophthalmopathy and Graves' hyperthyroidism. Turning to the study itself: Upon initial diagnosis and before any treatment, peripheral blood was collected.

The study amplified TCR beta CDR3 regions using RNA transcripts. First-round RT-PCR employed HTBI primers, with a second-round multiplex PCR after it. TCRdb recomputed calls from the multiplex PCR reads with MiXCR, one row per CDR3 protein. This table has 30,000 to 50,000 distinct CDR3 sequences, about 50% appearing once. Notes on the study in general: Researchers report that a 13-signature model separated ophthalmopathy from stable hyperthyroidism, posting about 88% sensitivity and about 82% specificity.

This CDR3 has 14 amino acids. Trimming pared 4 bases from V and 1 base from J, leaving 11 bases between. CDR1 is ENHRY, CDR2 SYGVKD, per germline. V and J are TRBV10-3 and TRBJ2-7; D is perhaps TRBD2 (5 bases). This receptor was obtained from an adult woman with stable Graves' hyperthyroidism. The sample was peripheral blood. The CDR3, as DNA: TGTGCCATCAGTGGAGGGCTTCTTTCCTACGAGCAGTACTTC. Protein product: CAISGGLLSYEQYF.